The following is a T cell receptor (beta chain) sequence with its context. Its antigen remains unknown. The CDR3 is 12 residues long. The V gene's germline CDR1 is DFQATT and CDR2 SNEGSKA (reference sequence). Trimming took off 3 bases at V and 4 bases at J, with 9 bases between the two ends. Attachment of unique molecular identifiers to individual cDNA molecules was performed. In TCRdb, the 5' RACE reads were re-called with MiXCR into one record per CDR3 protein. The sample shows roughly 120,000 distinct CDR3 sequences, about 16% of them seen only once. These data are taken from a study of early T cells in non-severe SARS-CoV-2 infection. Study at large: Alpha and beta chains were unpaired, from unsorted whole-blood bulk RNA. Study-wide results and limits: Anti-spike CD8 specificities were favored by VDJdb matching, whose results missed private and CD4 specificities.

The clonotype was recovered from an adult who was a healthcare worker with PCR-confirmed SARS-CoV-2 infection or an uninfected control (not recorded which). The sequencing input was whole blood. The rearrangement joins TRBV20-1 to TRBJ2-5, with D perhaps matching TRBD2 (5 bases). As DNA, the CDR3 is TGCAGTGCTAGTCATGCGGGAGAGACCCAGTACTTC. Translating gives CSASHAGETQYF.